These 20 T cell receptor beta chains were sequenced from one sample in a study of spatial heterogeneity in lung cancer. TCRdb fed the 5' RACE reads into MiXCR, producing one record per CDR3 protein. The table lists about 43,000 distinct CDR3 sequences, approximately 22% of them singletons, with less than 9.5% in the top ten. Noted time point: blood at routine non-recurrence follow-up after resection. This sample comprised PBMCs, obtained at follow-up. The origin of the receptors is a female donor with early-stage non-small cell lung cancer.

The chain carries TRBV5-5 and TRBJ2-7; D is possibly TRBD1 (8 bases). From germline, CDR1 is SGHKS and CDR2 YYEKEE (reference sequence). V lost 3 bases and J 8 bases, leaving 18 bases between the germline ends. This CDR3 region has 14 residues. DNA for the CDR3: TGTGCCAGCAGCTGGGGAGGGACAGGAGTAAAGCAGTACGTC. It encodes CASSWGGTGVKQYV.

This clonotype was observed a handful of times. V is TRBV10-2 and J is TRBJ2-7; perhaps D is TRBD1 or TRBD2 (5 bases each). Germline CDR1 and CDR2: WSHSY and SAAADI. The CDR3 covers 15 residues. With 6 bases removed from V and 3 bases from J, the gap between germline ends came to 18 bases. DNA for the CDR3: TGCGCCAGCAGGAACACCGGGGCCCCCATCTACGAGCAGTACTTC. It encodes CASRNTGAPIYEQYF.

The rearrangement links TRBV12-3 or TRBV12-4 to TRBJ2-7; TRBD1 matches at 9 bases. This CDR3 region has 14 residues. Trimming cost V 6 bases and J 5 bases; bases outside gene matches: 8. For the CDR3, the DNA is TGTGCCAGCAGGAGAGGGACAGGGTTGGACGAGCAGTACTTC. Protein sequence: CASRRGTGLDEQYF.

This clonotype was detected only a few times. CDR3 region: CASSEVRGEAFF. The CDR3 nucleotides read TGTGCCAGCAGTGAAGTCCGGGGTGAAGCTTTCTTT. The rearrangement uses TRBV2 and TRBJ1-1; D is unclear. CDR3 length: 12 amino acids. Germline lookup yields CDR1 SNHLY and CDR2 FYNNEI. V lost 1 base to trimming and J lost 7 bases, with 7 bases between them.

The chain couples TRBV5-1 to TRBJ2-1; D unresolved. The CDR3 covers 14 residues. The ends were cut back, 3 bases at V and 0 bases at J, with 7 bases in the middle. CDR1 SGHRS and CDR2 YFSETQ come from the germline V gene. CDR3 amino acids: CASSSLGSYNEQFF. The CDR3 DNA sequence: TGCGCCAGCAGCTCCCTTGGCTCCTACAATGAGCAGTTCTTC.

J is TRBJ2-3 and V is TRBV6-5; D perhaps matches TRBD1 (6 bases). Trimming left V 7 bases short and J 5 bases short, with 13 bases between. Looked up from germline, CDR1 is MNHEY and CDR2 is SVGAGI. The CDR3 spans 13 residues. CDR3 sequence: CASKITGIDTQYF. The CDR3 DNA follows: TGTGCCAGCAAAATTACAGGGATAGATACGCAGTATTTT.

Only one count was recorded for this clonotype. The chain has TRBV2 and TRBJ2-3; D gene unclear. Deletions cut 3 bases from V and 5 bases from J, with 9 bases between. The CDR3 runs 13 residues. The V gene's germline CDR1 is SNHLY and CDR2 FYNNEI. This chain's CDR3 is CASSEWRRDTQYF. The CDR3 bases are TGTGCCAGCAGTGAGTGGCGACGAGATACGCAGTATTTT.

This chain connects TRBV27 to TRBJ2-7; no definite D call. This CDR3 contains 15 residues. V was trimmed by 5 bases and J by 7 bases, leaving 21 bases between them. From germline, CDR1 is MNHEY and CDR2 SMNVEV (reference sequence). This CDR3 is CASSESRSSTIEQYF. In DNA, the CDR3 is TGTGCCAGCAGTGAGAGTAGGTCTTCTACGATAGAGCAGTACTTC.

This clonotype has more than one count but fewer than ten. The V gene is TRBV5-1, the J gene TRBJ2-1; D is possibly TRBD1 (6 bases). The CDR3 contains 15 residues. The V end was cut by 4 bases, the J end by 6 bases, with 17 bases between. From germline, CDR1 is SGHRS and CDR2 YFSETQ. CDR3 residues: CASSPAVQGSNEQFF. DNA of the CDR3: TGCGCCAGCAGCCCGGCGGTACAGGGAAGCAATGAGCAGTTCTTC.

This clonotype was detected many times. The gene calls are TRBV18 and TRBJ2-3, with 7 bases aligning to TRBD1. The CDR3 is 15 amino acids. Germline loops: CDR1 KGHSH, CDR2 LQKENI. V lost 3 bases and J lost 6; bases outside the gene matches: 9. The CDR3, as DNA: TGTGCCAGCTCACCCCTCCTACAGGGGAGTGATACGCAGTATTTT. Translating gives CASSPLLQGSDTQYF.

This clonotype was seen only a few times. The chain is built from TRBV19 and TRBJ2-1; 13 nucleotides agree with TRBD2. Germline V gene lookup returns CDR1 LNHDA and CDR2 SQIVND (reference sequence). This CDR3 region has 15 residues. The junction had 12 bases not matched to a gene; V was cut back by 3 bases and J by 16 bases. DNA of the CDR3: TGTGCCAGTAGTATGACTAGCGGGGGGCGGGAAGGCTTATTCTTC. This sequence encodes CASSMTSGGREGLFF.

As to this clonotype: At one of its ends the junction is not consistent with the germline gene, which may arise from a read error. The J gene is TRBJ2-2, the V gene TRBV7-9; 7 positions agree with TRBD1. The CDR3 spans 16 residues. CDR1 is SEHNR, CDR2 FQNEAQ, per germline (reference sequence). The CDR3 reads CVSSPPTGPNTGELFF. The DNA for the CDR3 is TGTGTCAGCAGCCCACCGACAGGGCCTAACACCGGGGAGCTGTTTTTT.

The rearrangement links TRBV11-2 to TRBJ1-5; no clear D. Germline CDR1 reads SGHAT; CDR2 reads FQNNGV. The V end lost 0 bases, the J end lost 2 bases, and 8 bases lay between the germline ends. The CDR3 has 15 amino acids. The CDR3 sequence is CASSLDPGGNQPQHF. CDR3 DNA sequence: TGTGCCAGCAGCTTAGATCCGGGAGGCAATCAGCCCCAGCATTTT.

This clonotype has only a few counts. The chain combines TRBV6-6 with TRBJ2-5; no reliable D call. Germline assignment: CDR1 MNHNY and CDR2 SVGAGI (reference sequence). The CDR3 length is 13 residues. V shed 3 bases and J shed 4 bases, with 9 bases lying between them. CDR3 amino acids: CASSYPGLETQYF. The CDR3, as DNA: TGTGCCAGCAGTTATCCGGGTCTAGAGACCCAGTACTTC.

V usage is TRBV29-1 and J usage is TRBJ2-1; D is ambiguous. Germline V gene lookup returns CDR1 SQVTM and CDR2 ANQGSEA. V lost 5 bases and J lost 6, with 11 bases in between. The CDR3 loop spans 12 amino acids. CDR3 in amino acids: CSVWDPGNEQFF. The CDR3 nucleotides read TGCAGCGTTTGGGATCCGGGCAATGAGCAGTTCTTC.

This clonotype was found many times. The chain links TRBV12-5 to TRBJ1-5; D perhaps matches TRBD1 (5 bases). The CDR3 runs to 13 residues. Germline loops: CDR1 LGHNT, CDR2 FRNRAP. Trimming left V 4 bases short and J 4 bases short, with 8 bases between. The CDR3 spells CASGWDGNQPQHF. CDR3 sequence (DNA): TGTGCTAGTGGTTGGGACGGGAATCAGCCCCAGCATTTT.

The V gene is TRBV11-1, the J gene TRBJ2-3; 13 bases fit TRBD2. V shed 3 bases and J 6 bases; nucleotides not matched to a gene: 6. Germline values: CDR1 SGHAT, CDR2 FQDESV (reference sequence). The length of the CDR3 is 16 residues. CDR3 DNA: TGTGCCAGCAGCTTGCCGGGACTAGCGGGGACCGATACGCAGTATTTT. Protein: CASSLPGLAGTDTQYF.

This clonotype was seen a single time. V usage is TRBV5-1 and J usage is TRBJ2-3, with 14 bases aligning to TRBD2. The CDR3 contains 15 residues. The V segment lost 3 bases and the J segment 6 bases; nucleotides outside the gene matches: 3. The germline V gene encodes CDR1 SGHRS and CDR2 YFSETQ. The CDR3 DNA reads as TGCGCCAGCAGCTGGGGACTAGCGGGAGAGGATACGCAGTATTTT. Residues: CASSWGLAGEDTQYF.

This clonotype occurred a few times. V is TRBV7-3 and J is TRBJ2-2; no clear D. Germline V CDR1 and CDR2: SGHTA, FQGTGA. V lost 5 bases and J lost 9, with 16 bases in between. CDR3 size: 14 residues. For the CDR3, the DNA is TGTGCCAGCAGCCCTACCTCCTTAGGACGGGAGCTGTTTTTT. Protein product: CASSPTSLGRELFF.

The rearrangement joins TRBV7-9 to TRBJ2-2, with TRBD2 matching 11 bases. CDR1 SEHNR and CDR2 FQNEAQ come from the germline V gene (reference sequence). The CDR3 spans 15 residues. Germline trimming cut 5 bases from V and 4 bases from J; bases unmatched to any gene: 3. CDR3: CASSLGTSGTGELFF. CDR3 coding DNA: TGTGCCAGCAGCCTCGGGACTAGCGGCACCGGGGAGCTGTTTTTT. Full variable domain (remainder filled in from reference TRBV7-9 and TRBJ2-2): DTGVSQNPRHKITKRGQNVTFRCDPISEHNRLYWYRQTLGQGPEFLTYFQNEAQLEKSRLLSDRFSAERPKGSFSTLEIQRTEQGDSAMYLCASSLGTSGTGELFFGEGSRLTVL.